This record covers a single T cell receptor (beta chain). Its specificity is not known. This record belongs to a study of blood T cells in healthy people across ages. Findings and limits, study-wide: Diversity of TCR beta correlated strongly with naive T cell percentage. Roughly linearly, TCR beta diversity per million T cells fell as age increased.

The CDR3 runs 17 residues. CDR1 and CDR2 from the germline V gene are SGHVS and FNYEAQ. Trimming shortened V by 4 bases and J by 2 bases, and 20 bases separated the two germline ends. Healthy Russian Caucasian donors spanned ages about 6 to 100 years. The authors ran a second PCR of roughly 6 to 12 cycles using a sample-barcoded 5' primer and a J-beta primer mix. TCRdb fed the 5' RACE reads into MiXCR, producing one record per CDR3 protein. The profile shows 1,500,000 or so distinct CDR3 sequences, around 59% of them singletons. The material sequenced was blood. The genes are TRBV7-6 and TRBJ1-2; TRBD1 might be the D (5 bases). The TCR comes from a young man in good health. The CDR3 DNA is TGTGCCAGCAGCTCGGACCTGGGTGATGGGGGGAACTATGGCTACACCTTC. As protein: CASSSDLGDGGNYGYTF.